A selection of T cell receptor beta chains follows, all from one sample in a study of T cells after yellow fever vaccination. TCRdb redid the calling of the 5' RACE reads with MiXCR, one entry per CDR3 protein. The sample contains approximately 300,000 distinct CDR3 sequences, about 9.5% of which appear only once. The sample here was PBMCs, taken on the day of the first yellow fever vaccination. These receptors all come from a man aged 18 to 30 who received the YFV17D yellow fever vaccine. Both conserved end residues are part of each CDR3. D genes are given only for firm matches. Size values are once, few and many counts, or a class for expanded clones, and some rows have none.

>TRBV6-2/TRBV6-3|.|.|TRBJ2-7
CASRLPTSYEQYF
TGTGCCAGCAGGTTACCCACCTCCTACGAGCAGTACTTC
>TRBV12-3/TRBV12-4|.|.|TRBJ1-5
CASTWDEIQPQHF
TGTGCCAGCACTTGGGACGAAATTCAGCCCCAGCATTTT
>TRBV3-1|.|.|TRBJ1-2
CASSQGIADYGYTF
TGTGCCAGCAGCCAAGGCATCGCTGACTATGGCTACACCTTC
>TRBV3-1|many|.|TRBJ2-2
CASTQDRAAPGELFF
TGTGCCAGCACCCAAGATAGGGCCGCCCCCGGGGAGCTGTTTTTT
>TRBV20-1|.|.|TRBJ2-1
CSADDSGGGNEQFF
TGCAGTGCAGACGACAGCGGAGGGGGCAATGAGCAGTTCTTC
>TRBV9|few|TRBD2|TRBJ2-5
CASSARVAGQETQYF
TGTGCCAGCAGCGCTAGAGTAGCGGGGCAAGAGACCCAGTACTTC
>TRBV9|many|.|TRBJ2-5
CASSVGIGAAQETQYF
TGTGCCAGCAGCGTGGGGATTGGGGCGGCTCAAGAGACCCAGTACTTC
>TRBV7-6|few|TRBD1|TRBJ1-2
CASSPGTGGFIGYGYTF
TGTGCCAGCAGCCCTGGGACAGGGGGCTTTATTGGCTATGGCTACACCTTC
>TRBV30|.|.|TRBJ2-3
CAWSVGGTSTDTQYF
TGTGCCTGGAGTGTGGGCGGGACTAGCACAGATACGCAGTATTTT
>TRBV5-4|few|TRBD2|TRBJ2-3
CASSLVASGGRADTQYF
TGTGCCAGCAGCTTGGTGGCTAGCGGGGGGAGGGCAGATACGCAGTATTTT
>TRBV7-9|.|TRBD1|TRBJ1-2
CASSDREGANYGYTF
TGTGCCAGCAGCGACAGGGAGGGAGCTAACTATGGCTACACCTTC
>TRBV5-6|few|.|TRBJ2-1
CASSLHAVDSSHNEQFF
TGTGCCAGCAGCCTACATGCGGTGGATAGCTCCCACAATGAGCAGTTCTTC
>TRBV20-1|few|TRBD2|TRBJ2-5
CSARSHLAGKETQYF
TGCAGTGCTAGATCGCACCTAGCGGGGAAAGAGACCCAGTACTTC
>TRBV7-9|many|.|TRBJ2-5
CASSKRDEETQYF
TGTGCCAGCAGCAAAAGGGACGAGGAGACCCAGTACTTC
>TRBV18|many|TRBD1|TRBJ1-1
CASSPQGDTEAFF
TGTGCCAGCAGCCCACAGGGGGACACTGAAGCTTTCTTT
>TRBV7-9|.|.|TRBJ2-3
CASSLIPDTQYF
TGTGCCAGCAGCTTAATCCCAGATACGCAGTATTTT
>TRBV20-1|many|.|TRBJ2-1
CSARDLSGTGEQFF
TGCAGTGCTAGAGATCTGTCCGGGACGGGTGAGCAGTTCTTC
>TRBV15|.|.|TRBJ1-4
CATSRGSAGDEKLFF
TGTGCCACCAGCAGAGGGTCAGCAGGGGATGAAAAACTGTTTTTT
>TRBV29-1|few|.|TRBJ1-4
CSAVWQLTEKLFF
TGCAGCGCCGTATGGCAGTTAACCGAAAAACTGTTTTTT
>TRBV7-8|many|.|TRBJ1-5
CASSLVDYQPQHF
TGTGCCAGCAGCTTAGTCGATTACCAGCCCCAGCATTTT
>TRBV6-6|many|.|TRBJ2-3
CASSWGGTDTQYF
TGTGCCAGCAGTTGGGGGGGCACAGATACGCAGTATTTT
>TRBV11-2|.|TRBD1|TRBJ2-5
CASSRDRKAQYF
TGTGCCAGCAGTCGGGACAGAAAGGCCCAGTACTTC
>TRBV27|.|.|TRBJ1-6
CASRPGQGSSYNSPLHF
TGTGCCAGCAGGCCAGGGCAGGGGAGCTCCTATAATTCACCCCTCCACTTT
>TRBV2|few|.|TRBJ2-4
CASVGGLAKNIQYF
TGTGCCAGCGTGGGGGGACTAGCCAAAAACATTCAGTACTTC
>TRBV27|.|.|TRBJ1-2
CASSFSMGYYGYTF
TGTGCCAGCAGTTTTTCGATGGGGTACTATGGCTACACCTTC
>TRBV20-1|few|TRBD1|TRBJ1-4
CSARDWGQGNEKLFF
TGCAGTGCTAGAGATTGGGGACAGGGGAACGAAAAACTGTTTTTT
>TRBV24-1|few|TRBD2|TRBJ2-1
CATSDPGLSGGSYNEQFF
TGTGCCACCAGTGATCCCGGTCTCTCCGGGGGGTCCTACAATGAGCAGTTCTTC
>TRBV20-1|few|.|TRBJ1-5
CSASSRVGQPQHF
TGCAGTGCTAGTAGCAGGGTTGGGCAGCCCCAGCATTTT
>TRBV12-3/TRBV12-4|many|.|TRBJ1-2
CASSEQGYGYTF
TGTGCCAGCAGTGAACAGGGTTATGGCTACACCTTC
>TRBV4-3|.|TRBD1|TRBJ1-6
CASSQQRQGSSYNSPLHF
TGCGCCAGCAGCCAACAAAGACAGGGAAGCTCCTATAATTCACCCCTCCACTTT